This T cell receptor (beta chain) was recorded in a study of post-analysis software for immune sequencing data. In the study overall: Progressive-relapsing, secondary progressive and relapsing-remitting multiple sclerosis were among the disease courses included.

Deletions cut 0 bases from V and 5 bases from J, with 7 bases between. CDR3 size: 12 residues. The germline gives CDR1 DFQATT, CDR2 SNEGSKA (reference sequence). Study-wide points: F measure clustering grouped samples strongly by preparation batch. Compared with controls, patients had more of about 5 TRBV segments, including TRBV5-6, TRBV5-1 and TRBV20-1. Among multiple sclerosis patients, normalized Chao1 diversity was significantly below that of controls.

As regards this clonotype: Its antigen is unknown.

The library was made from cDNA and included unique molecular identifiers. A single record per CDR3 protein comes from TCRdb applying MiXCR to the PCR reads. The repertoire consists of about 620,000 distinct CDR3 sequences, with roughly 47% occurring once and the leading ten covering more than 1.5%. The clonotype was recovered from a girl aged 5-17 years with multiple sclerosis. The chain links TRBV20-1 to TRBJ1-1; D is perhaps TRBD1 (5 bases). Sequenced input: blood. For the CDR3, the DNA is TGCAGTGCTAGAGATTGGGGGACTGAAGCTTTCTTT. This translates into CSARDWGTEAFF.